Described below is a single TCR beta chain sequence and its context. Its antigen is not known. These data come from a study of regulatory T cells in long-lasting Graves disease. Study-level results: Persistent patients shared more public clonotypes (roughly 3,000) than newly diagnosed patients (about 1,000).

Construction of the TCR beta libraries employed iRepertoire HTBI primers in conjunction with Arm-PCR of CDR3 regions. TCRdb analysed the multiplex PCR reads with MiXCR anew, one entry per CDR3 protein. The sample shows around 500,000 distinct CDR3 sequences, 20% to 25% of them seen only once. The time point here: persistent/refractory GD, antithyroid drugs over 5 years with positive TRAb. PBMCs provided the RNA from which the TCR library was made. With V trimmed by 4 bases and J by 1 base, 7 bases remained unmatched. This CDR3 spans 15 amino acids. Germline V gene data show CDR1 as SGHRS and CDR2 as YFSETQ.

Sequences were derived from peripheral blood mononuclear cells (PBMCs), sampled when the disease was refractory, from a patient treated with antithyroid drugs. The clonotype was recovered from a female donor with Graves disease. The chain joins TRBV5-1 to TRBJ1-1; 7 bases are shared with TRBD1. CDR3 bases: TGCGCCAGCAGCCGTGACAGGGTGTCGAACACTGAAGCTTTCTTT. Translation: CASSRDRVSNTEAFF. Looking up the rest from reference TRBV5-1 and TRBJ1-1 gives the full variable domain: KAGVTQTPRYLIKTRGQQVTLSCSPISGHRSVSWYQQTPGQGLQFLFEYFSETQRNKGNFPGRFSGRQFSNSRSEMNVSTLELGDSALYLCASSRDRVSNTEAFFGQGTRLTVV.